The sequence of this T cell receptor (beta chain) was determined in a study of cytomegalovirus exposure and HLA in healthy donors. Study outcomes and limitations: First-cohort TCR clusters were later found to tend to co-occur in the 120 or so validation repertoires. The classifier was said to identify cytomegalovirus status with high specificity and sensitivity. Rarity characterized most TCR sequences, yet some public TCRs appeared in many donors.

Clones were read by immunoSEQ multiplex PCR, and TCRdb kept only the in-frame ones, dropping some. The table shows some 60,000 clones, with around 96% occurring only once. Germline V lookup: CDR1 SEHNR, CDR2 FQNEAQ (reference sequence). CDR3 size: 14 residues. The V and J ends lost 5 bases and 4 bases respectively, with 14 bases between them. As concerns this clone: As yet, its antigen is unknown.

The rearrangement links TRBV7-9 to TRBJ2-5; D ambiguous. The sequencing sample was made of PBMCs. The sequence was collected from a man between 18 and 29 years old in good health and CMV-seronegative. In DNA, the CDR3 is TGTGCCAGCAGCAACCGCGACATTCGAGAGACCCAGTACTTC. Translated: CASSNRDIRETQYF.